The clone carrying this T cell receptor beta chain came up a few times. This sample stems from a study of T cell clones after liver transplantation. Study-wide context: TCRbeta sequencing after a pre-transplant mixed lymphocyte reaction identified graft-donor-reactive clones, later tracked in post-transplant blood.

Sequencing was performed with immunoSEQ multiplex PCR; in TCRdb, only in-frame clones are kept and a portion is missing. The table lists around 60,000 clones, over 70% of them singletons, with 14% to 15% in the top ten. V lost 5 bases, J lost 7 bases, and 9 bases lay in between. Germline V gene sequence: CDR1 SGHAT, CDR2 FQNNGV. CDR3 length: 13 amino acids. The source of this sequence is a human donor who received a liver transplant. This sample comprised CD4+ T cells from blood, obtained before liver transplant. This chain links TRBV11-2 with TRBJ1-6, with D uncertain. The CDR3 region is CASSPGRNSPLHF. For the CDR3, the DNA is TGTGCCAGCAGCCCAGGAAGGAATTCACCCCTCCACTTT.